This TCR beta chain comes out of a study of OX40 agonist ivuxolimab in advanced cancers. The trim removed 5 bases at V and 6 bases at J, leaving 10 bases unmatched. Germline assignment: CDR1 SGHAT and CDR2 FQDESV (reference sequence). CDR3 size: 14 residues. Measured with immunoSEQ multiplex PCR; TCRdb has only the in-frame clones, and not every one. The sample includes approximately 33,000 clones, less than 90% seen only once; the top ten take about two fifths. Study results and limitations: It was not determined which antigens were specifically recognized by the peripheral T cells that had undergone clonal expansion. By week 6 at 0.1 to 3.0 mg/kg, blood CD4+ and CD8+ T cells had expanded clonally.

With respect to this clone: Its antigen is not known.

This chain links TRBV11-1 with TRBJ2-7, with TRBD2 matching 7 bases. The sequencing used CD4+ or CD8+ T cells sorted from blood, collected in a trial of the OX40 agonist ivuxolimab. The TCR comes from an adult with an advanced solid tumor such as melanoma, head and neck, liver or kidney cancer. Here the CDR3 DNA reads TGTGCCAGCAGCCCGAGGCGGGAGTTGCTCGAGCAGTACTTC. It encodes CASSPRRELLEQYF.